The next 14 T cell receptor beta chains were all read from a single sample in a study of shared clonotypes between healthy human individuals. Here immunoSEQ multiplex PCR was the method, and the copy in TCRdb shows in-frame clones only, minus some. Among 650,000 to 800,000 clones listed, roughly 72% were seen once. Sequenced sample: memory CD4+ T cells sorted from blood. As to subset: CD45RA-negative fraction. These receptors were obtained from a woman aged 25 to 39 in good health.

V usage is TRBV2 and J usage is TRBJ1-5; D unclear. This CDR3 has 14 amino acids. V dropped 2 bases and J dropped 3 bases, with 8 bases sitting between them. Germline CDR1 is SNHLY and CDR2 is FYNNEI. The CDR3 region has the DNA TGTGCCAGCAGTGAATTCAGAAACAATCAGCCCCAGCATTTT. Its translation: CASSEFRNNQPQHF.

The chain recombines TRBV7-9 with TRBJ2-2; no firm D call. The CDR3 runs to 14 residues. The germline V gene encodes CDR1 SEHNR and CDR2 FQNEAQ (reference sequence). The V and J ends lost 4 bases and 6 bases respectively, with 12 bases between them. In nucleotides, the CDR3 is TGTGCCAGCAGCTCCTATGGTATGGCCGGGGAGCTGTTTTTT. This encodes CASSSYGMAGELFF. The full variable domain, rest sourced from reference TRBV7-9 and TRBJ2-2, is DTGVSQNPRHKITKRGQNVTFRCDPISEHNRLYWYRQTLGQGPEFLTYFQNEAQLEKSRLLSDRFSAERPKGSFSTLEIQRTEQGDSAMYLCASSSYGMAGELFFGEGSRLTVL.

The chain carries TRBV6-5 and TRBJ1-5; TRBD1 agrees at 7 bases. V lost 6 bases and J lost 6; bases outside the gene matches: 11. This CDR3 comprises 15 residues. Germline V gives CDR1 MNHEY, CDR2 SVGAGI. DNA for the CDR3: TGTGCCAGCAGCCCCCAGACAGGGTCGAGTCAGCCCCAGCATTTT. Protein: CASSPQTGSSQPQHF.

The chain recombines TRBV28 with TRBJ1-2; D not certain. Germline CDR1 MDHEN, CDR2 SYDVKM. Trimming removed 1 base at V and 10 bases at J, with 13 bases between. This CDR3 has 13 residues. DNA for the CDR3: TGTGCCAGCAGTTTATATACCTCTATGGCCTACACCTTC. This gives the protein CASSLYTSMAYTF.

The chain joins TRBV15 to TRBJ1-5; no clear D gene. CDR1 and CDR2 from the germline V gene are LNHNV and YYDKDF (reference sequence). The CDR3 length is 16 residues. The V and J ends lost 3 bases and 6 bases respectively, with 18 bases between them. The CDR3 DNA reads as TGTGCCACCAGCAGGTTGGGCCAATTGGTAGGTCAGCCCCAGCATTTT. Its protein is CATSRLGQLVGQPQHF.

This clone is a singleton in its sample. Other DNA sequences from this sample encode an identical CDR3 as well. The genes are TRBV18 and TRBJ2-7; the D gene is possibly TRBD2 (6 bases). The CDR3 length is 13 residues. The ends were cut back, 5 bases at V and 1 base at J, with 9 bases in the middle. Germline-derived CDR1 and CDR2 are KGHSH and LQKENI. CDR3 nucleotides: TGTGCCAGCTCAACCGGGAGTTCCTACGAGCAGTACTTC. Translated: CASSTGSSYEQYF.

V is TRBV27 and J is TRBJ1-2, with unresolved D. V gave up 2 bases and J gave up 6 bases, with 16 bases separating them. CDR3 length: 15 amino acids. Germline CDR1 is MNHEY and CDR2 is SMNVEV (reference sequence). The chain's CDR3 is CASSLTLPYQNGYTF. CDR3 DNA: TGTGCCAGCAGTTTAACTTTACCTTACCAAAATGGCTACACCTTC.

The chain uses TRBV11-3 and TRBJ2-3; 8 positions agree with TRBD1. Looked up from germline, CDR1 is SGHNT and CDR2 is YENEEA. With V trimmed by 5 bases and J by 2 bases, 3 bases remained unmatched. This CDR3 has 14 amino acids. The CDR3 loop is CASSRDRTTDTQYF. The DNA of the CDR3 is TGTGCCAGCAGCAGGGACAGGACCACAGATACGCAGTATTTT.

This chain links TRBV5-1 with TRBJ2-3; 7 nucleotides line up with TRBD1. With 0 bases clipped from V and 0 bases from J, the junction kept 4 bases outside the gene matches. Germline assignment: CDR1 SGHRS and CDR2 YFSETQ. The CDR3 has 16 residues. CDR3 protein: CASSLVRDSSTDTQYF. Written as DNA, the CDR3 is TGCGCCAGCAGCTTGGTCCGGGACAGCAGCACAGATACGCAGTATTTT.

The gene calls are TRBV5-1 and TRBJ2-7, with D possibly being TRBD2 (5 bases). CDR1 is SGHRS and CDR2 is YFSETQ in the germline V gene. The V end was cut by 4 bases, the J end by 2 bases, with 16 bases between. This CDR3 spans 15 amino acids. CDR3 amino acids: CASSPTTADPYEQYF. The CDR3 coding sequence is TGCGCCAGCAGCCCGACCACAGCGGACCCCTACGAGCAGTACTTC.

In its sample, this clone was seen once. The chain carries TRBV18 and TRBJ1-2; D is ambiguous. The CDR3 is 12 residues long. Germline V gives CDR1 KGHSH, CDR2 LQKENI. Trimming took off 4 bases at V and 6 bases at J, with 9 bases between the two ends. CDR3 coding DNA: TGTGCCAGCTCACTTACCACCGATGGCTACACCTTC. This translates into CASSLTTDGYTF.

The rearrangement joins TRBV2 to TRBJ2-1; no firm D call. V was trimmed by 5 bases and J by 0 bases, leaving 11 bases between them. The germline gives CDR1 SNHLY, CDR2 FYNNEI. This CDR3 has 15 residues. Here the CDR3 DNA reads TGTGCCAGCAGTACACCCCATAGCTCCTACAATGAGCAGTTCTTC. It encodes CASSTPHSSYNEQFF.

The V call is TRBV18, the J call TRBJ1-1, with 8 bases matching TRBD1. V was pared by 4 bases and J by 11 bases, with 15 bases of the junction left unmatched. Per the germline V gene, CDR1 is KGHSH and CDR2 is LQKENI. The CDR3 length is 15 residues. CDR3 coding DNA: TGTGCCAGCTCACTCACTGACAGGGGCGAAATTCGTGCTTTCTTT. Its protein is CASSLTDRGEIRAFF.

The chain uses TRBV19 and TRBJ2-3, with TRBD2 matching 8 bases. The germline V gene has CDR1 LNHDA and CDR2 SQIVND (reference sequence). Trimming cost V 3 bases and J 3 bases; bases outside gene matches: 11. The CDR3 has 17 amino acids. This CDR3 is CASSIRTSILRTDTQYF. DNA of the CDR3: TGTGCCAGTAGTATCAGGACTAGCATACTTCGGACAGATACGCAGTATTTT.